The rows below give T cell receptor beta chains drawn from one sample of a study of identical twins. A single record per CDR3 protein comes from TCRdb applying MiXCR to the 5' RACE reads. The sample lists 450,000 or so distinct CDR3 sequences; around an eighth were seen once. The data were also submitted as part of a second study, on yellow fever vaccine responses in identical twins.

Sequenced: CD4+ T cells sorted from blood. The receptor source for this set is a woman under 30 in good health. Both conserved end residues are part of each CDR3. Each record gives: V gene, clone size, J gene, D gene, CDR3 DNA, CDR3 protein. D genes are given only for firm matches. Clone size is stated in some rows and not others, as once, few, many or a class when expanded.

V: TRBV20-1; size: NA; J: TRBJ2-2; D: TRBD2; DNA: TGCAGTGCTAGATTATCGGGGGGGACCGGGGAGCTGTTTTTT; CDR3: CSARLSGGTGELFF
V: TRBV28; size: NA; J: TRBJ1-2; D: NA; DNA: TGTGCCAGCAGTTCCCCCCTCGTAGTCTACACCTTC; CDR3: CASSSPLVVYTF
V: TRBV20-1; size: NA; J: TRBJ2-1; D: TRBD1; DNA: TGCAGTGCTAGAGTAGGGGGCGATGAGCAGTTCTTC; CDR3: CSARVGGDEQFF
V: TRBV20-1; size: few; J: TRBJ2-3; D: TRBD2; DNA: TGCAGTGCTAGAGACCTAGCGGACACCACAGATACGCAGTATTTT; CDR3: CSARDLADTTDTQYF
V: TRBV7-2; size: NA; J: TRBJ2-3; D: NA; DNA: TGTGCCAGCAGCTTAGCGCTAGTCGGACTTGCAAATACGCAGTATTTT; CDR3: CASSLALVGLANTQYF
V: TRBV4-1; size: NA; J: TRBJ2-3; D: TRBD2; DNA: TGCGCCAGCAGCCAAGCGGGGGGGCGAGACACAGATACGCAGTATTTT; CDR3: CASSQAGGRDTDTQYF
V: TRBV5-1; size: NA; J: TRBJ2-7; D: TRBD2; DNA: TGCGCCAGCAGCTTGGTGATGGGGGGGACCTACGAGCAGTACTTC; CDR3: CASSLVMGGTYEQYF
V: TRBV6-2/TRBV6-3; size: few; J: TRBJ2-1; D: NA; DNA: TGTGCCAGCAGCACCTACCCTTTGGTGTCATCCGAGCAGTTCTTC; CDR3: CASSTYPLVSSEQFF
V: TRBV10-2; size: few; J: TRBJ2-7; D: NA; DNA: TGCGCCAGCAGTGAGATCGGTTACGAGCAGTACTTC; CDR3: CASSEIGYEQYF
V: TRBV12-3/TRBV12-4; size: many; J: TRBJ2-7; D: NA; DNA: TGTGCCAGCAGTTTGACCAAGTCGGTGGACGAGCAGTACTTC; CDR3: CASSLTKSVDEQYF
V: TRBV29-1; size: NA; J: TRBJ2-5; D: TRBD2; DNA: TGCAGCTTAGCTGGGGGACTAGCGGGAGAGACCCAGTACTTC; CDR3: CSLAGGLAGETQYF
V: TRBV18; size: few; J: TRBJ2-3; D: NA; DNA: TGTGCCAGCTCACCCCCGGGACACACAGATACGCAGTATTTT; CDR3: CASSPPGHTDTQYF
V: TRBV20-1; size: NA; J: TRBJ2-1; D: NA; DNA: TGCAGTCCCCGCGGGGCGGGCCTGGGGAATGAGCAGTTCTTC; CDR3: CSPRGAGLGNEQFF
V: TRBV5-1; size: few; J: TRBJ2-7; D: TRBD2; DNA: TGCGCCAGCAGCCGGGGACTAGCTAGTAGTTACGAGCAGTACTTC; CDR3: CASSRGLASSYEQYF
V: TRBV7-9; size: few; J: TRBJ1-1; D: NA; DNA: TGTGCCAGCAGCTGGGGCCCGCTGACTGAAGCTTTCTTT; CDR3: CASSWGPLTEAFF
V: TRBV4-1; size: many; J: TRBJ2-1; D: TRBD2; DNA: TGCGCCAGCAGCCCCTCTTTAGCGGGCCCCTCCTACAATGAGCAGTTCTTC; CDR3: CASSPSLAGPSYNEQFF
V: TRBV18; size: many; J: TRBJ2-7; D: NA; DNA: TGTGCCAGCTCAACCGGACCCTACGAGCAGTACTTC; CDR3: CASSTGPYEQYF
V: TRBV20-1; size: NA; J: TRBJ2-1; D: NA; DNA: TGCAGTGCTAGACGTTTGGTGGGGCCCTCCTACAATGAGCAGTTCTTC; CDR3: CSARRLVGPSYNEQFF
V: TRBV24-1; size: few; J: TRBJ2-1; D: TRBD2; DNA: TGTGCCACCAGTGACCGGCGGGCTAGCGGGGGGGCGTCGGAATACAATGAGCAGTTCTTC; CDR3: CATSDRRASGGASEYNEQFF
V: TRBV7-8; size: many; J: TRBJ2-2; D: NA; DNA: TGTGCCAGCAGCTTGTGGGACAAGAACACCGGGGAGCTGTTTTTT; CDR3: CASSLWDKNTGELFF
V: TRBV15; size: NA; J: TRBJ2-2; D: TRBD2; DNA: TGTGCCACCGCTAGCGGGAGTATGGGCGGGGAGCTGTTTTTT; CDR3: CATASGSMGGELFF
V: TRBV15; size: few; J: TRBJ2-7; D: NA; DNA: TGTGCCACCAGCAGAGGTGTGGAGGGCTACGAGCAGTACTTC; CDR3: CATSRGVEGYEQYF
V: TRBV6-5; size: few; J: TRBJ2-5; D: NA; DNA: TGTGCCAGCAGTTACCGAGGCACCCAGTACTTC; CDR3: CASSYRGTQYF
V: TRBV2; size: NA; J: TRBJ2-5; D: TRBD2; DNA: TGTGCCAGCAGTGATCAGCGGGGGGCATGGGGGCACTTC; CDR3: CASSDQRGAWGHF
V: TRBV28; size: NA; J: TRBJ1-5; D: NA; DNA: TGTGCCAGCGGGTGGCGTCTGACTAGCAATCAGCCCCAGCATTTT; CDR3: CASGWRLTSNQPQHF
V: TRBV15; size: few; J: TRBJ2-1; D: TRBD1; DNA: TGTGCCACCAGCAGAGATGAACAGGGGGTCTATGAGCAGTTCTTC; CDR3: CATSRDEQGVYEQFF
V: TRBV20-1; size: NA; J: TRBJ2-1; D: NA; DNA: TGCAGTAGCCCCAGGGGGGCGAGGGAGCAGTTCTTC; CDR3: CSSPRGAREQFF
V: TRBV14; size: NA; J: TRBJ2-2; D: TRBD2; DNA: TGTGCCAGCTCACCAACCCCGGGACGCCCAGGTCCCCGGGGGGTGATAAACACCGGGGAGCTGTTTTTT; CDR3: CASSPTPGRPGPRGVINTGELFF
V: TRBV12-3/TRBV12-4; size: many; J: TRBJ2-2; D: TRBD2; DNA: TGTGCCAGCAGTTTACGGGGGGCGAACACCGGGGAGCTGTTTTTT; CDR3: CASSLRGANTGELFF
V: TRBV7-8; size: few; J: TRBJ2-3; D: NA; DNA: TGTGCCAGCAGCTTAAGTCTGGGGGGCACAGATACGCAGTATTTT; CDR3: CASSLSLGGTDTQYF
V: TRBV7-7; size: few; J: TRBJ2-2; D: TRBD1; DNA: TGTGCTAGCAGCTCTGGGGACAGGGGGCGCGGGGAGCTGTTTTTT; CDR3: CASSSGDRGRGELFF
V: TRBV7-2; size: few; J: TRBJ1-1; D: NA; DNA: TGTGCCAGCAGCATGAGAGGGAACACTGAAGCTTTCTTT; CDR3: CASSMRGNTEAFF
V: TRBV29-1; size: many; J: TRBJ1-6; D: NA; DNA: TGCAGCGTTGGGGAGAGCGGGAGCGATTCACCCCTCCACTTT; CDR3: CSVGESGSDSPLHF
V: TRBV18; size: NA; J: TRBJ2-3; D: NA; DNA: TGTGCCAGCTCACCGGGGAGCGCCCCCACAGATACGCAGTATTTT; CDR3: CASSPGSAPTDTQYF
V: TRBV5-1; size: NA; J: TRBJ2-7; D: TRBD1; DNA: TGCGCCAGCAGCTTGGGCACTAGAAACAGGGGGCAGGACGAGCAGTACTTC; CDR3: CASSLGTRNRGQDEQYF
V: TRBV7-9; size: few; J: TRBJ2-3; D: NA; DNA: TGTGCCAGCAGATACGGACTCGTGGATACGCAGTATTTT; CDR3: CASRYGLVDTQYF
V: TRBV5-5; size: few; J: TRBJ2-1; D: NA; DNA: TGTGCCAGCAGCTTGCAGGGATGGTGGCGCAATGAGCAGTTCTTC; CDR3: CASSLQGWWRNEQFF
V: TRBV20-1; size: NA; J: TRBJ1-5; D: TRBD1; DNA: TGCAGTGCTACCAGGGACAGGGTTAATCAGCCCCAGCATTTT; CDR3: CSATRDRVNQPQHF
V: TRBV6-1; size: NA; J: TRBJ1-2; D: NA; DNA: TGTGCCAGCAGTGAAGCTATAGGGAGTAACTATGGCTACACCTTC; CDR3: CASSEAIGSNYGYTF
V: TRBV5-1; size: few; J: TRBJ2-1; D: TRBD2; DNA: TGCGCCAGCAGCTGGCTAGCGGGCTCCTACAATGAGCAGTTCTTC; CDR3: CASSWLAGSYNEQFF
V: TRBV25-1; size: few; J: TRBJ2-5; D: TRBD2; DNA: TGTGCCAGCAGCTTCTCCCGGGGGGGAGGAGAGACCCAGTACTTC; CDR3: CASSFSRGGGETQYF
V: TRBV28; size: NA; J: TRBJ2-7; D: NA; DNA: TGTGCCAGCAGTTCCCCCCGCCGGGAGCAGTACTTC; CDR3: CASSSPRREQYF
V: TRBV11-1; size: NA; J: TRBJ2-5; D: NA; DNA: TGTGCCAGCAGCCCAGCTTTCACTGTGTCGTCCCTCCCTACGACCCAGTACTTC; CDR3: CASSPAFTVSSLPTTQYF
V: TRBV29-1; size: many; J: TRBJ2-7; D: NA; DNA: TGCAGCGTTGGCCTGGCAGCAGGGTGGGAGCAGTACTTC; CDR3: CSVGLAAGWEQYF
V: TRBV20-1; size: few; J: TRBJ2-2; D: NA; DNA: TGCAGTGTAGGACAGCAGGGTCCCAAAGACTCATACACCGGGGAGCTGTTTTTT; CDR3: CSVGQQGPKDSYTGELFF
V: TRBV24-1; size: few; J: TRBJ2-1; D: NA; DNA: TGTGCCACCAGTGATTTTAGGACCGTTGAGCAGTTCTTC; CDR3: CATSDFRTVEQFF
V: TRBV6-5; size: NA; J: TRBJ2-2; D: NA; DNA: TGTGCCAGCAGTTACTCGAAAGCAGCGGATACCGGGGAGCTGTTTTTT; CDR3: CASSYSKAADTGELFF
V: TRBV10-3; size: many; J: TRBJ2-7; D: TRBD1; DNA: TGTGCCATCAGTAGACAGGGCAAAACCTCCTACGAGCAGTACTTC; CDR3: CAISRQGKTSYEQYF
V: TRBV12-3/TRBV12-4; size: few; J: TRBJ1-3; D: NA; DNA: TGTGCCAGCAGTTTAACCCAAGCGACAGGCTCTGGAAACACCATATATTTT; CDR3: CASSLTQATGSGNTIYF
V: TRBV10-3; size: many; J: TRBJ2-2; D: NA; DNA: TGTGCCATCAGTGACAGGGGTTCGACCGGGGAGCTGTTTTTT; CDR3: CAISDRGSTGELFF
V: TRBV29-1; size: few; J: TRBJ2-5; D: NA; DNA: TGCAGCGTCACAGGCCCTAACGAGATGGAGACCCAGTACTTC; CDR3: CSVTGPNEMETQYF
V: TRBV29-1; size: many; J: TRBJ2-7; D: NA; DNA: TGCAGCGTTCGACTTATCTACGAGCAGTACTTC; CDR3: CSVRLIYEQYF
V: TRBV7-6; size: many; J: TRBJ2-2; D: NA; DNA: TGTGCCAGCAGCTTACTTACAGGGTCCACCGGGGAGCTGTTTTTT; CDR3: CASSLLTGSTGELFF